Presented here are 8 T cell receptor beta chains from one specimen sequenced in a study of shared clonotypes between healthy human individuals. Generated by immunoSEQ multiplex PCR, the TCRdb table keeps only in-frame clones and is missing some. In the table there are over 850,000 clones, 70% to 80% of which are singletons. Sequencing used memory CD4+ T cells from PBMCs. As to subset: CD45RA-negative fraction. The source of these receptors is a man between 18 and 35 years old in good health. Some clones in this sample may be carry-over from other donors' samples.

The chain uses TRBV9 and TRBJ1-3; 7 bases are a match to TRBD1. Germline trimming cut 0 bases from V and 2 bases from J; bases unmatched to any gene: 8. The germline V gene encodes CDR1 SGDLS and CDR2 YYNGEE. There are 17 residues in the CDR3. The CDR3 reads CASSVVSTGVTGNTIYF. The CDR3 DNA reads as TGTGCCAGCAGCGTAGTGAGTACAGGGGTGACTGGAAACACCATATATTTT.

The chain uses TRBV4-1 and TRBJ2-5, with no clear D. The germline V and J ends were trimmed by 6 bases and 2 bases, with 7 bases remaining between them. CDR1 MGHRA and CDR2 YSYEKL come from the germline V gene. There are 12 residues in the CDR3. The CDR3 spells CASRRLQETQYF. CDR3 DNA: TGCGCCAGCAGGAGGCTTCAAGAGACCCAGTACTTC.

This rearrangement joins TRBV9 to TRBJ1-2, with D maybe TRBD1 (6 bases). The CDR3 extends over 13 amino acids. Germline V gene data show CDR1 as SGDLS and CDR2 as YYNGEE. V gave up 6 bases and J gave up 2 bases, with 11 bases separating them. In DNA form, the CDR3 reads TGTGCCAGCACCGCAGGGGCAAACTATGGCTACACCTTC. Encoded protein: CASTAGANYGYTF.

The rearrangement joins TRBV7-2 to TRBJ2-1, with 10 bases aligning to TRBD2. CDR3 length equals 14 residues. Germline CDR1 and CDR2: SGHTA and FQGNSA. V shed 1 base, J shed 14 bases, and the junction held 8 bases outside the gene matches. The CDR3 sequence: CASSLDPPSGREFF. The DNA of the CDR3 is TGTGCCAGCAGCTTAGACCCGCCGAGCGGGAGGGAGTTCTTC.

The V gene is TRBV6-6, the J gene TRBJ2-1, with 7 bases matching TRBD2. The CDR3 extends over 14 amino acids. Germline values: CDR1 MNHNY, CDR2 SVGAGI (reference sequence). J lost 5 bases, V lost 2 bases, and 3 bases had no gene match. CDR3 DNA sequence: TGTGCCAGCAGTTACAGGCTAGCGGACAATGAGCAGTTCTTC. It is translated as CASSYRLADNEQFF.

This chain links TRBV5-4 with TRBJ1-4; D may be TRBD1 (6 bases). Germline loops: CDR1 SGHNT, CDR2 YYREEE (reference sequence). V shed 1 base and J shed 6 bases, with 16 bases lying between them. The CDR3 is 16 residues long. For the CDR3, the DNA is TGTGCCAGCAGCTTGCGTGTGGGGGGCGCGGATGAAAAACTGTTTTTT. It translates to CASSLRVGGADEKLFF.

The chain links TRBV10-3 to TRBJ2-7; D call uncertain. Germline V gene lookup returns CDR1 ENHRY and CDR2 SYGVKD. Trimming cost V 10 bases and J 3 bases, with 19 bases left between them. The CDR3 is 14 amino acids. This CDR3 is CATKVLTTGYEQYF. The CDR3 DNA sequence: TGTGCCACCAAGGTACTTACGACCGGCTACGAGCAGTACTTC.

This clone was observed many times. J is TRBJ1-6 and V is TRBV28; D ambiguous. The CDR3 runs 14 residues. Between the trimmed V and J ends, which lost 2 bases and 13 bases, there was a span of 15 bases. In germline, CDR1 is MDHEN, CDR2 SYDVKM. CDR3 sequence reads: CASSLGREGSPLHF. CDR3 coding DNA: TGTGCCAGCAGTTTAGGGCGAGAGGGCTCGCCCCTCCACTTT.